These 18 T cell receptor beta chains originate from one sample sequenced in a study of T-cell reconstitution after alpha-beta-depleted transplantation in children. As it was prepared, the TCRbeta library received unique molecular identifiers. MiXCR, run by TCRdb on the PCR reads, gives a single entry per CDR3 protein. The data hold some 520,000 distinct CDR3 sequences, with approximately 29% observed a single time. The sequencing here drew on PBMCs from the stem cell graft donor, taken from the stem cell graft. The receptors stem from a human donor who donated a stem cell graft to a child with aplastic anemia.

In its sample, this clonotype was seen many times. The CDR3 nucleotides read TGCGCCAGCAGCTACTCGTCAGGGGGGACCCAGTACTTC. It specifies CASSYSSGGTQYF. J is TRBJ2-5 and V is TRBV5-1; TRBD1 matches 7 bases. This CDR3 spans 13 amino acids. Germline V lookup: CDR1 SGHRS, CDR2 YFSETQ. After removal of 3 bases from V and 7 bases from J, the junction contained 6 bases not matched to a gene.

The chain is built from TRBV15 and TRBJ2-5, with 10 nucleotides matching TRBD2. This CDR3 has 17 residues. Germline-derived CDR1 and CDR2 are LNHNV and YYDKDF (reference sequence). With V trimmed by 1 base and J by 3 bases, 8 bases remained unmatched. CDR3 nucleotide sequence: TGTGCCACCAGCAGAGTAGCGGGAGGCCCGGCCAAAGAGACCCAGTACTTC. Encoded protein: CATSRVAGGPAKETQYF.

The V gene is TRBV7-9, the J gene TRBJ1-2; D gene ambiguous. CDR1 SEHNR and CDR2 FQNEAQ come from the germline V gene (reference sequence). Trimming shortened V by 2 bases and J by 0 bases, and 10 bases separated the two germline ends. CDR3 length: 15 amino acids. The CDR3: CASSLIPPTNYGYTF. In DNA, the CDR3 is TGTGCCAGCAGCTTAATTCCTCCGACTAACTATGGCTACACCTTC. The full variable domain, rest sourced from reference TRBV7-9 and TRBJ1-2, is DTGVSQNPRHKITKRGQNVTFRCDPISEHNRLYWYRQTLGQGPEFLTYFQNEAQLEKSRLLSDRFSAERPKGSFSTLEIQRTEQGDSAMYLCASSLIPPTNYGYTFGSGTRLTVV.

This clonotype was seen only a few times. This chain connects TRBV6-5 to TRBJ2-3, with D uncertain. CDR3 length: 15 residues. Trimming removed 2 bases at V and 1 base at J, with 10 bases between. CDR1 and CDR2 (germline): MNHEY, SVGAGI. The CDR3 sequence: CASSYHAGGTDTQYF. In DNA, the CDR3 is TGTGCCAGCAGTTACCATGCAGGAGGCACAGATACGCAGTATTTT.

This clonotype was detected a few times. V and J are TRBV20-1 and TRBJ1-1, with no clear D. CDR3 size: 12 residues. Germline V gene sequence: CDR1 DFQATT, CDR2 SNEGSKA (reference sequence). The V gene lost 1 base and the J gene lost 4 bases, with 7 bases spanning the gap. The CDR3 bases are TGCAGTGCTAGAGCTGAAGGCACTGAAGCTTTCTTT. Its protein is CSARAEGTEAFF.

This rearrangement joins TRBV12-3 or TRBV12-4 to TRBJ2-3, with D possibly TRBD1 on 5 matching bases. This CDR3 has 18 amino acids. V lost 3 bases to trimming and J lost 0 bases, with 19 bases between them. DNA of the CDR3: TGTGCCAGCAGTTTGAATGCTTTTGGGGCGGCGAGCACAGATACGCAGTATTTT. Encoded protein: CASSLNAFGAASTDTQYF.

This clonotype was detected a few times. V usage is TRBV15 and J usage is TRBJ1-1, with a tentative D call TRBD1 (5 bases). The V gene's germline CDR1 is LNHNV and CDR2 YYDKDF (reference sequence). Trimming removed 2 bases at V and 4 bases at J, with 11 bases between. This CDR3 spans 14 amino acids. In DNA, the CDR3 is TGTGCCACCAGCAGAAATAATGGGGGCACTGAAGCTTTCTTT. Residues: CATSRNNGGTEAFF.

This clonotype was picked up many times. The chain links TRBV9 to TRBJ1-1; tentative D call: TRBD1 (5 bases). The CDR3 is 12 residues long. The V and J ends lost 4 bases and 6 bases respectively, with 10 bases between them. Germline V CDR1 and CDR2: SGDLS, YYNGEE. The CDR3 nucleotides read TGTGCCAGCAGCCGACCAGGGTCTGAAGCTTTCTTT. This sequence encodes CASSRPGSEAFF.

Written as DNA, the CDR3 is TGTGCCAGCAGCGTGGACACCCTTGGGGAGACCCAGTACTTC. Translating gives CASSVDTLGETQYF. J is TRBJ2-5 and V is TRBV9; tentative D call: TRBD1 (5 bases). This CDR3 is 14 amino acids long. Germline assignment: CDR1 SGDLS and CDR2 YYNGEE. Trimming removed 2 bases at V and 5 bases at J, with 13 bases between.

This sequence joins TRBV2 and TRBJ2-1; 10 bases are shared with TRBD2. Germline loops: CDR1 SNHLY, CDR2 FYNNEI. The length of the CDR3 is 15 residues. With 4 bases clipped from V and 12 bases from J, the junction kept 12 bases outside the gene matches. As DNA, the CDR3 is TGTGCCAGCAGTGCAGCGGCTAGCGGGGGCAGGGGGCAGTTCTTC. Translated: CASSAAASGGRGQFF. Using reference TRBV2 and TRBJ2-1 for the parts outside the CDR3, the full variable domain is EPEVTQTPSHQVTQMGQEVILRCVPISNHLYFYWYRQILGQKVEFLVSFYNNEISEKSEIFDDQFSVERPDGSNFTLKIRSTKLEDSAMYFCASSAAASGGRGQFFGPGTRLTVL.

This clonotype has more than one count but fewer than ten. CDR3 DNA sequence: TGTGCCAGCAGGCCGAGAGGGGCAGGAGTGAACACTGAAGCTTTCTTT. Protein product: CASRPRGAGVNTEAFF. V is TRBV6-5 and J is TRBJ1-1, with D possibly matching TRBD1 (5 bases). Deletions cut 6 bases from V and 0 bases from J, with 17 bases between. Germline CDR1 MNHEY, CDR2 SVGAGI. The CDR3 runs to 16 residues.

Only one count was recorded for this clonotype. The J gene is TRBJ2-2, the V gene TRBV4-3, with 8 bases aligning to TRBD2. J gave up 0 bases and V 0 bases, and 9 bases lay outside the gene matches. The CDR3 runs 19 residues. CDR1 LGHNA and CDR2 YSLEER come from the germline V gene. CDR3 DNA: TGCGCCAGCAGCCAAGAAGGGCAAGGACTAGCCGCGAACACCGGGGAGCTGTTTTTT. Protein: CASSQEGQGLAANTGELFF.

This rearrangement joins TRBV28 to TRBJ2-7, with D perhaps matching TRBD2 (5 bases). V lost 6 bases and J 5 bases, leaving 20 bases between the germline ends. Germline CDR1 is MDHEN and CDR2 is SYDVKM. The CDR3 loop spans 15 amino acids. CDR3 nucleotide sequence: TGTGCCAGCAGCAATTCCGGGAAGAGCCACAACGAGCAGTACTTC. Protein: CASSNSGKSHNEQYF.

The sample holds a few counts of this clonotype. J is TRBJ2-6 and V is TRBV7-2; 7 bases line up with TRBD1. The germline V gene encodes CDR1 SGHTA and CDR2 FQGNSA. The CDR3 is 16 amino acids. The junction had 5 bases not matched to a gene; V was cut back by 4 bases and J by 2 bases. The CDR3 reads CASSSQDRAGANVLTF. The CDR3 nucleotides read TGTGCCAGCAGCTCACAAGACAGGGCTGGGGCCAACGTCCTGACTTTC.

This clonotype has a handful of counts. The chain joins TRBV19 to TRBJ2-1, with D tentatively TRBD1 or TRBD2 (5 bases each). V was cut by 4 bases and J by 9 bases, with 19 bases left in between. CDR3 length: 15 residues. CDR1 and CDR2 from the germline V gene are LNHDA and SQIVND (reference sequence). CDR3 in amino acids: CASSTGPGRGREQFF. The CDR3 nucleotides read TGTGCCAGTAGTACGGGACCGGGGAGAGGGCGTGAGCAGTTCTTC.

The chain has TRBV5-1 and TRBJ2-5; D is uncertain. This CDR3 comprises 11 residues. V was pared by 5 bases and J by 3 bases, with 5 bases between. Per germline, CDR1 SGHRS and CDR2 YFSETQ. CDR3 region: CASSKEETQYF. For the CDR3, the DNA is TGCGCCAGCAGTAAGGAAGAGACCCAGTACTTC.

This clonotype was counted only a few times. The CDR3 is CSANPRGGYEQYF. CDR3 coding DNA: TGCAGTGCTAATCCGAGAGGGGGCTACGAGCAGTACTTC. The gene calls are TRBV20-1 and TRBJ2-7; maybe TRBD1 (6 bases). The germline V gene has CDR1 DFQATT and CDR2 SNEGSKA (reference sequence). Trimming removed 4 bases at V and 3 bases at J, with 13 bases between. The CDR3 extends over 13 amino acids.

The chain uses TRBV3-1 and TRBJ2-4; 12 bases are shared with TRBD2. With V trimmed by 1 base and J by 3 bases, 10 bases remained unmatched. This CDR3 comprises 19 residues. The germline V gene has CDR1 LGHDT and CDR2 YNNKEL (reference sequence). The CDR3 DNA reads TGTGCCAGCAGCCAAGCGGCTAGCGGGAGGGCCGGTGGCAAAAACATTCAGTACTTC. Protein product: CASSQAASGRAGGKNIQYF.